This T cell receptor beta chain derives from a study of cytomegalovirus exposure and HLA in healthy donors (dated by TCRdb to 2016 to 2017). The study in broad terms: In an earlier analysis of 587 of the donors, around 300 Gb of sequence data and 117 million unique TCR beta sequences from 180 million or so T cells were reported. The number of donors typed differed by locus, with about 629-640 for A, B, C, DRB1 and DQB1, more than 500 for DQA1, approximately 570 for DPA1, and around 460 for DPB1. Across around 400 genotyped donors of the cohort, an average of approximately 220,000 unique TCR beta nucleotide sequences per donor were sequenced, and roughly 20% of those sequences were non-productive. Of the 300 to 450 genotyped donors, roughly 76% were placed in the genetic ancestry cluster associated with self-reported Caucasian donors. Donor age, sex, ethnicity and CMV serostatus were collected together with the repertoire data. To predict cytomegalovirus infection status, the study combined high-throughput TCR immunosequencing, statistical association of individual TCRs with disease status, and machine learning. All discovery cohort repertoires had been generated using a single sequencing platform. In the later analysis, no new phenotypic data were used to find candidate immune exposures; instead, reliance was placed on TCR beta sequences and their occurrence across donors. The aim of the study was to test whether cataloging public T cell receptors could identify signatures of past pathogen exposure. About 300 gigabases of sequencing data and tens of millions of unique TCR sequences made up an early release that covered under 750 HLA-typed donors. Genome-wide SNP genotypes for about 65% of the roughly 670 donors were used in a later genetic analysis, which treated that subset as a discovery cohort. In a later analysis, previously published TCR beta repertoires from 666 donors were re-analyzed and high-resolution HLA genotyping was added so that TCR occurrence patterns could be studied. In an earlier analysis of 550 to 700 of the donors, high-throughput TCR beta sequencing was used to judge whether each TCR beta V gene segment behaved as functional or pseudogenic. A handful of DR-DQ haplotypes were treated as single units for association and clustering because of strong linkage in the cohort. The study profiled the T cell repertoires of about 640 subjects by immunosequencing and related them to cytomegalovirus serostatus. HLA typing covered class I and class II loci at four-digit resolution. A separate validation cohort of approximately 120 different subjects was used in addition to the approximately 610-subject first cohort.

Trimming at the junction amounts to 4 bases on V and 3 bases on J, and the germline ends lie 14 bases apart. Based on the germline V gene, the CDR1 and CDR2 sequences are SGHDN and FVKESK. Measured from the cysteine to the phenylalanine, the CDR3 is 15 residues long. Here the CDR3 DNA is all that survives: 45 bases in frame from base 1. In total, 600 or so healthy bone marrow donors made up the cohort. All cohort members were sampled while nominally healthy, although unrecorded immune exposures were likely present. The donor tested CMV seropositive, placing the donor among the roughly 270 seropositive members of the cohort. Each donor provided a peripheral blood sample, and peripheral blood mononuclear cells were used for TCR beta sequencing. The Qiagen DNeasy Blood Extraction Kit was used to extract genomic DNA from the blood cell samples. This clone appeared once. The antigen it recognizes is unknown. The input lacks base qualities; no much larger clone sits a single base away.

Results the study describes overall, beyond this receptor: The presence/absence analyses assumed that sequencing depth was roughly uniform across donors, and that assumption may not be true. When HLA alleles, especially DR and DQ, strongly co-occurred, TCR associations were difficult to assign to individual alleles. In this cohort, only TCR beta chains were sequenced, and detectable features were limited by the absence of alpha or paired-chain data. In a later analysis, the rate of TCR association differed among HLA loci, with DRB1 alleles having the most associated TCRs and HLA-C alleles having the fewest. In the study, around 150 TCR beta chains were listed as associated with cytomegalovirus. In a later analysis, HLA-associated TCR beta chains showed more clonal expansion and lower generation probabilities than non-associated chains that were equally common. In a later genetic analysis, a missense DCLRE1C variant was associated with V-gene and J-gene trimming of TCR beta chains, and the association was replicated in an independent cohort. The classifier was reported to diagnose cytomegalovirus status with high specificity and sensitivity in both the original cohort and the validation cohort. Because counts were too low, fewer than 20 rarely observed V segments, including chromosome 9 orphons, were excluded from the earlier analysis of under 650 of the donors. Because some donors lacked HLA typing at each locus, the association tests relied only on the typed subset. In a later genetic analysis, fewer N-insertions in productive TCRs were reported among donors in an Asian-associated ancestry cluster than the approximately 710-donor mean. Because the 87-base-pair reads could not distinguish some IMGT-functional V segments, including TRBV6-2 and TRBV6-3, those segments were excluded. Linkage disequilibrium might explain the correlated functional status among segregating V segments, but an unknown experimental factor could not be excluded. Most CMV-associated TCR beta chains appeared to be HLA-restricted in a later analysis, and the HLA associations seemed to be driven largely by CMV exposure. Across donors, most TCR sequences were observed very rarely, whereas some public TCRs were present in many individuals. The authors suggested that the approach could potentially be extended to other disease states and immunological phenotypes. The only immune exposure information available for the cohort was CMV serostatus. A further reported finding was that TCR beta sequences accurately predicted the HLA-A and HLA-B alleles for most subjects in the first cohort. A later analysis reported that several top co-occurrence clusters appeared linked to parvovirus B19, influenza, CMV and Epstein-Barr virus. The sequencing pipeline was judged likely to have produced a cluster of highly shared sequence variants as a technical artifact. Specific HLA alleles were associated with 16,951 TCR beta sequences at a false discovery rate of 0.05 in a later analysis. Broadly in line with IMGT annotations, most TCR beta V segments showed up in productive rearrangements about 87% or about 30% of the time in an earlier analysis of around 600 of the donors. In vitro tests confirmed that a few of the cytomegalovirus-associated TCR beta chains recognize cytomegalovirus antigens.

Library generation was performed with the immunoSEQ multiplex PCR assay. A mixture of 60 forward primers for TCR Vbeta segments and 13 reverse primers for TCR Jbeta segments was used in the multiplex PCR. The CDR3 region of rearranged TCR beta genes was amplified from genomic DNA with a multiplex PCR assay. The amplified TCR beta libraries were sequenced on the Illumina HiSeq System as 87-base-pair reads. As for the authors' bioinformatics: Across the roughly 670 repertoires, a later analysis counted approximately 75 million unique TCR beta chains, roughly 11 million of which were shared by at least two donors. A nearest-neighbor algorithm error-corrected the raw reads and collapsed the reads into unique sequences, merging closely related sequences to remove PCR and sequencing errors. CDR3 sequences were aligned to IMGT reference sequences to assign V, D and J gene segments. For a sequence to be retained, a match of at least six nucleotides was required to both a V gene segment and a J gene segment. A rearrangement counted as productive if the CDR3 had no stop codons and remained in frame with V and J, and every other rearrangement counted as non-productive. Following IMGT convention, CDR3 was defined as the stretch from the second conserved V-encoded cysteine to the conserved J-encoded phenylalanine. Sequences without an unambiguous match to a single V gene segment were excluded from the earlier analysis of about 640 of the donors. In an earlier analysis of approximately 550 of the donors, V segments were called functional above 56.7% productive rearrangements and were called segregating when the between-donor standard deviation exceeded 5%. A statistical classification framework was built for diagnosing cytomegalovirus status from the catalog of TCR beta chain sequences. V and J gene assignment, in a later analysis, came from comparing TCR nucleotide sequences with IMGT/GENE-DB human TR gene sequences. The TCRdist pipeline was used in a later analysis to assign CDR3 sequences and most-parsimonious VDJ recombination scenarios. In a later analysis, each TCR beta chain was defined by its CDR3 amino acid sequence together with its V-gene family, and reads lacking a unique V-gene family were excluded. To address suspected cross-contamination and a sequencing artifact, a later analysis removed several hundred highly shared, low-generation-probability nucleotide sequences. In a later analysis, a clonal expansion index was calculated for each public chain from normalized within-repertoire ranks of inferred template counts. A later analysis computed generation probabilities with a VDJ recombination model fitted to out-of-frame rearrangements, and checked the results against IGoR. Hypergeometric tests were used in a later analysis to score TCR-TCR, TCR-HLA and TCR-CMV co-occurrence, with a repertoire-size bias correction applied to the TCR pairs. To estimate false discovery rates, a later analysis permuted the HLA or CMV assignments 20 times. In a later analysis, co-occurring TCRs were grouped using DBSCAN, and TCRdist sequence similarity was added for clustering within HLA-allele-positive subsets. For co-occurrence clustering, repertoires with fewer than 30,000 or more than 120,000 public chains were excluded, along with a handful of repertoires with anomalous nucleotide sharing. Drawn from immuneACCESS, this table holds only the in-frame rearrangements with V and J called that TCRdb kept. Clones are partly lost; checked studies trace under half to an unresolved V gene and leave the rest unexplained. The V and J calls and clone size come from that table; D and trimming were worked out from the DNA. Across this sample there are fewer than 130,000 clones, with around two thirds seen only once. The leading ten clones occupy 3.5% to 4% of the sample.

The chain was built from TRBV14 and TRBJ2-3, and perhaps TRBD2 as D gene, on 7 matching bases. Sequenced input: PBMCs. The sequence derives from a man aged 30 to 39 in good health and CMV-seropositive. The sequenced DNA is TGTGCCAGCAGCCTCGGGGGGCTTAGTACAGATACGCAGTATTTT. It codes for CASSLGGLSTDTQYF.